These 21 T cell receptor beta chains were sequenced from one sample in a study of T cells expressing NK-cell markers. Reanalyzing the 5' RACE reads, TCRdb keeps one entry per CDR3 protein, without DNA. The ten most abundant clones cover around 0.37% of a sample with some 280,000 distinct CDR3 sequences. Sequenced input: blood T cells: a sorted CD56 or NKG2C T cell subset, CD4+ or CD8+ T cells, or bulk PBMC T cells (not recorded which). These receptors all stem from a man aged 18 to 30 in good health.

The chain employs TRBV30 and TRBJ2-2; without DNA, the TCRdb call of TRBD1 cannot be checked. This CDR3 is 16 amino acids long. Germline assignment: CDR1 GTSNPN and CDR2 SVGIG (reference sequence). CDR3: CAWSAQGARYTGELFF. Supplemented by reference TRBV30 and TRBJ2-2, the full variable domain reads SQTIHQWPATLVQPVGSPLSLECTVEGTSNPNLYWYRQAAGRGLQLLFYSVGIGQISSEVPQNLSASRPQDRQFILSSKKLLLSDSGFYLCAWSAQGARYTGELFFGEGSRLTVL.

The gene calls are TRBV5-8 and TRBJ2-1; TCRdb designates TRBD1, a call that cannot be tested without DNA. The germline V gene has CDR1 SGHTS and CDR2 YDEGEE. The CDR3 is 13 residues long. CDR3 region: CASSQDRVSEQFF.

This clonotype shows up as medium-sized by frequency. This chain uses TRBV12-3 or TRBV12-4 with TRBJ2-3; TCRdb's D call of TRBD1 is untestable without DNA. The CDR3 is 13 residues long. The CDR3 loop reads CASSPQGPDTQYF.

This sequence joins TRBV29-1 and TRBJ2-6; TCRdb proposes TRBD1, but this gene call is untestable without DNA. Germline CDR1 and CDR2: SQVTM and ANQGSEA. This CDR3 has 14 residues. The CDR3 region is CSVLGRSGANVLTF.

CDR3 region: CASSFPRREQPQHF. The chain is built from TRBV12-3 or TRBV12-4 and TRBJ1-5. The CDR3 spans 14 residues.

The V gene is TRBV11-1, the J gene TRBJ1-1. Germline loops: CDR1 SGHAT, CDR2 FQDESV (reference sequence). CDR3 length: 18 residues. The chain's CDR3 is CASSLAMSRAGMNTEAFF.

The rearrangement joins TRBV25-1 to TRBJ1-2; TCRdb designates TRBD1, a call that cannot be tested without DNA. The CDR3 totals 16 residues. From germline, CDR1 is MGHDK and CDR2 SYGVNS. This CDR3 is CASSALGTGGIDGYTF.

The chain uses TRBV4-1 and TRBJ2-7; TCRdb selects TRBD1, and the lack of DNA leaves this call unchecked. The CDR3 length is 13 residues. Germline CDR1 reads MGHRA; CDR2 reads YSYEKL. CDR3 in amino acids: CASSHTGTGEQYF.

This chain links TRBV28 with TRBJ2-4. The CDR3 has 11 amino acids. In germline, CDR1 is MDHEN, CDR2 SYDVKM. CDR3 region: CASRGTNIQYF.

This sequence joins TRBV4-2 and TRBJ2-3; TCRdb reports TRBD2, a call that lacks DNA to check it against. The CDR3 totals 17 residues. Looked up from germline, CDR1 is LGHNA and CDR2 is YNFKEQ. The CDR3 protein is CASTPTPPSGSADTQYF.

The chain couples TRBV28 to TRBJ2-4; TCRdb proposes TRBD1, but this gene call is untestable without DNA. Germline V gene sequence: CDR1 MDHEN, CDR2 SYDVKM. The CDR3 is made up of 16 amino acids. The CDR3 here is CASSSHGQGDKNIQYF.

This chain joins TRBV5-1 and TRBJ1-1; without DNA, the TCRdb call of TRBD1 cannot be checked. There are 13 residues in the CDR3. The germline gives CDR1 SGHRS, CDR2 YFSETQ. The chain's CDR3 is CASSREAPTEAFF.

The chain has TRBV4-2 and TRBJ2-3; without DNA, the TCRdb call of TRBD1 cannot be checked. This CDR3 is built from 16 residues. Germline-derived CDR1 and CDR2 are LGHNA and YNFKEQ. The CDR3 reads CASSQARSTSTDTQYF.

The chain carries TRBV4-1 and TRBJ2-5; TCRdb names TRBD1, which stays unverified in the absence of DNA. The CDR3 runs 18 residues. Germline V gene data show CDR1 as MGHRA and CDR2 as YSYEKL. The CDR3 here is CASSQARQDVGRGETQYF.

CDR3 loop: CASSGIAAKNIQYF. The chain carries TRBV27 and TRBJ2-4; TCRdb outputs TRBD2, but without DNA this stays unchecked. The germline V gene encodes CDR1 MNHEY and CDR2 SMNVEV (reference sequence). The CDR3 is 14 residues long.

CDR3: CASSQDISGTFF. The chain combines TRBV3-1 with TRBJ2-1; TCRdb calls TRBD2, which cannot be checked without DNA. The CDR3 covers 12 residues. Germline CDR1 LGHDT, CDR2 YNNKEL (reference sequence).

The genes are TRBV20-1 and TRBJ2-1; without DNA, the TCRdb call of TRBD1 cannot be checked. From germline, CDR1 is DFQATT and CDR2 SNEGSKA (reference sequence). There are 15 residues in the CDR3. The CDR3 region is CSAAPASEGYNEQFF.

V usage is TRBV15 and J usage is TRBJ2-5. Germline V gives CDR1 LNHNV, CDR2 YYDKDF (reference sequence). The CDR3 runs 12 residues. The chain's CDR3 is CATSRTKGTQYF.

The gene calls are TRBV27 and TRBJ2-5; with no DNA, the TCRdb D assignment of TRBD1 cannot be verified. This CDR3 region has 15 residues. Germline V gives CDR1 MNHEY, CDR2 SMNVEV (reference sequence). CDR3 sequence: CASSLTGTGLETQYF.

The gene calls are TRBV5-1 and TRBJ2-4. CDR1 is SGHRS and CDR2 is YFSETQ in the germline V gene. This CDR3 region has 12 residues. The CDR3 loop reads CASSLGKNIQYF. The variable domain in full, completed from reference TRBV5-1 and TRBJ2-4, reads KAGVTQTPRYLIKTRGQQVTLSCSPISGHRSVSWYQQTPGQGLQFLFEYFSETQRNKGNFPGRFSGRQFSNSRSEMNVSTLELGDSALYLCASSLGKNIQYFGAGTRLSVL.

The V and J genes are TRBV5-1 and TRBJ1-6; TCRdb returns TRBD1, unconfirmable since there is no DNA. This CDR3 has 16 residues. From germline, CDR1 is SGHRS and CDR2 YFSETQ. CDR3 sequence: CASSPETGGHNSPLHF.